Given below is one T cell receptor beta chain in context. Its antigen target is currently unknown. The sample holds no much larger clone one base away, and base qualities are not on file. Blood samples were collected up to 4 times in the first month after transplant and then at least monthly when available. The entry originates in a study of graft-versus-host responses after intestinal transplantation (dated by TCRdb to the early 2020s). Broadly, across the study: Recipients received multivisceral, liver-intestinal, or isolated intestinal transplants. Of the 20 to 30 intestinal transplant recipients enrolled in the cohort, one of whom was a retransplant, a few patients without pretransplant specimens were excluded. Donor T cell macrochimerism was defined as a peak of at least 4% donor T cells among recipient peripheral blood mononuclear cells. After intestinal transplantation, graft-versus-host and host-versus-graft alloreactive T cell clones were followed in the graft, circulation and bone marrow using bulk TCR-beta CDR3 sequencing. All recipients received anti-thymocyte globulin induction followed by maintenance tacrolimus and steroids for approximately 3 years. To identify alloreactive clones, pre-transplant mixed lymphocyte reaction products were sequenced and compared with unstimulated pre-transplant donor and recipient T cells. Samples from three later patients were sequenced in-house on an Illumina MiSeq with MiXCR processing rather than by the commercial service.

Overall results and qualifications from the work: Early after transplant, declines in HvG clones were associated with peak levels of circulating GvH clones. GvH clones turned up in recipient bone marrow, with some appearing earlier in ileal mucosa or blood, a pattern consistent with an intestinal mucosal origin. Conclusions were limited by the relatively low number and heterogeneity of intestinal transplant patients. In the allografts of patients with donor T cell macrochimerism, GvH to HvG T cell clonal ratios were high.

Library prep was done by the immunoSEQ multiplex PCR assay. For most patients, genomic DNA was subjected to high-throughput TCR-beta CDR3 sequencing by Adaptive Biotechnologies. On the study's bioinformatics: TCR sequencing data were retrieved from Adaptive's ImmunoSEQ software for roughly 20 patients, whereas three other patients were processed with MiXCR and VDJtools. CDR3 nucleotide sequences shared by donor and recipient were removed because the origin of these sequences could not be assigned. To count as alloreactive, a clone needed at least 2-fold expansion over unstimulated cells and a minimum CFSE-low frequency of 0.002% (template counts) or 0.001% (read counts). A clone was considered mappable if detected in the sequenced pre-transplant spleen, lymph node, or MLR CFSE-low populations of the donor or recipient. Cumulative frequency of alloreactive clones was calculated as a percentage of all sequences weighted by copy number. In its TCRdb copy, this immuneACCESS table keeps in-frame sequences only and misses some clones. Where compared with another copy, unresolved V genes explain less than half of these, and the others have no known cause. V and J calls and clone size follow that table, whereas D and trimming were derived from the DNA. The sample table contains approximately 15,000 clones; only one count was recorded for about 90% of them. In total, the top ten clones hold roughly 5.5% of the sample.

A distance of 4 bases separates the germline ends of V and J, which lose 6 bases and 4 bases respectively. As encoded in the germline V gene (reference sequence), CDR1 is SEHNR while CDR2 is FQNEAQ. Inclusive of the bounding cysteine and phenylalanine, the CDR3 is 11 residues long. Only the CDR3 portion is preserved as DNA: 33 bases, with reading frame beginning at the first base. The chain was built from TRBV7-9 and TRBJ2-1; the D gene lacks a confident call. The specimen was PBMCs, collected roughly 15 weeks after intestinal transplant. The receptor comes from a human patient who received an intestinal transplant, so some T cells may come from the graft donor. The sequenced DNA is TGTGCCAGCAGATGGTACAATGAGCAGTTCTTC. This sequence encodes CASRWYNEQFF.